What follows are 14 T cell receptor beta chains derived from one specimen sequenced in a study of shared clonotypes between healthy human individuals. This table comes from immunoSEQ multiplex PCR, and its TCRdb copy is limited to in-frame clones, with some not included. This sample has roughly 480,000 clones, with approximately 79% found just once. Material for sequencing was PBMCs. These receptors came from a woman aged 40-49 years in good health. Some clones in this sample may be carry-over from other donors' samples.

The chain recombines TRBV2 with TRBJ2-5, with a weak D call TRBD2 (5 bases). The CDR3 contains 13 residues. Germline V gene sequence: CDR1 SNHLY, CDR2 FYNNEI. V lost 6 bases and J 5 bases, leaving 13 bases between the germline ends. CDR3 sequence reads: CASRAGLTETQYF. CDR3 DNA sequence: TGTGCCAGCAGGGCGGGCCTAACGGAGACCCAGTACTTC.

This chain connects TRBV5-1 to TRBJ2-5; TRBD2 matches 8 bases. The CDR3 contains 14 residues. The germline CDR1 and CDR2 sequences are SGHRS and YFSETQ. Germline trimming cut 4 bases from V and 2 bases from J; bases unmatched to any gene: 4. The CDR3 bases are TGCGCCAGCAGCAGTGGACTAGCTCAAGAGACCCAGTACTTC. Amino acids: CASSSGLAQETQYF.

As for this clone: This probably arose from a read error, given a far larger clone one base away. Other nucleotide sequences in the sample specify the same CDR3. V is TRBV19 and J is TRBJ2-3, with TRBD2 matching 8 bases. This CDR3 is 15 amino acids long. V trimming: 6 bases; J trimming: 0 bases; junction bases outside the gene matches: 5. Germline V CDR1 and CDR2: LNHDA, SQIVND (reference sequence). CDR3 nucleotides: TGTGCCAGTAGCACACTAGCGGCTAGCACAGATACGCAGTATTTT. Translation: CASSTLAASTDTQYF.

The rearrangement links TRBV7-2 to TRBJ2-5; unclear D gene. This CDR3 is built from 12 residues. CDR1 and CDR2 (germline): SGHTA, FQGNSA. The ends were cut back, 4 bases at V and 6 bases at J, with 9 bases in the middle. The CDR3 loop reads CASSSQKKTQYF. CDR3 coding DNA: TGTGCCAGCAGCTCTCAGAAAAAGACCCAGTACTTC.

The V and J genes are TRBV7-8 and TRBJ1-4, with D hard to call. This CDR3 has 14 residues. V shed 3 bases and J shed 5 bases, with 10 bases lying between them. CDR1 and CDR2 from the germline V gene are SGHVS and FQNEAQ. CDR3 sequence reads: CASSFSGENEKLFF. The CDR3 DNA is TGTGCCAGCAGCTTTTCAGGCGAGAATGAAAAACTGTTTTTT.

This sequence joins TRBV7-2 and TRBJ2-5; D is possibly TRBD2 (5 bases). The CDR3 length is 11 residues. CDR1 SGHTA and CDR2 FQGNSA come from the germline V gene. Deletions cut 6 bases from V and 7 bases from J, with 9 bases between. The CDR3 loop is CASRSGVTQYF. CDR3 DNA: TGTGCCAGCAGGTCCGGGGTGACCCAGTACTTC.

This clone showed up just a few times. The J gene is TRBJ2-2, the V gene TRBV7-2, with D tentatively TRBD1 (5 bases). V lost 6 bases, J lost 5 bases, and 16 bases lay in between. The CDR3 extends over 15 amino acids. Per the germline V gene, CDR1 is SGHTA and CDR2 is FQGNSA. The CDR3 region is CASSPRNSGTGELFF. The CDR3 region has the DNA TGTGCCAGCAGTCCCCGAAATTCAGGGACCGGGGAGCTGTTTTTT.

This clone was detected many times. The chain is built from TRBV5-6 and TRBJ1-6, with 10 positions matching TRBD1. CDR1 and CDR2 (germline): SGHDT, YYEEEE. The CDR3 contains 15 residues. Losses at the gene ends were 6 bases for V and 6 bases for J; bases not matched to a gene: 6. The CDR3: CASTGTGVVNSPLHF. The DNA for the CDR3 is TGTGCCAGCACAGGGACAGGGGTAGTTAATTCACCCCTCCACTTT.

The J gene is TRBJ1-6, the V gene TRBV30; 7 bases match TRBD1. CDR1 GTSNPN and CDR2 SVGIG come from the germline V gene (reference sequence). V lost 2 bases and J lost 13; bases outside the gene matches: 17. The CDR3 consists of 16 residues. The CDR3 DNA follows: TGTGCCTGGAGTTCCTACAGGGGAATCCGGAGGTCCCCCCTCCACTTT. This encodes CAWSSYRGIRRSPLHF.

The chain uses TRBV9 and TRBJ1-4; TRBD1 agrees at 7 bases. This CDR3 region has 17 residues. Germline trimming cut 0 bases from V and 2 bases from J; bases unmatched to any gene: 7. Germline V CDR1 and CDR2: SGDLS, YYNGEE. CDR3 in DNA: TGTGCCAGCAGCGTAGGTGGTAGGGGGCGGACTAATGAAAAACTGTTTTTT. Protein product: CASSVGGRGRTNEKLFF. Drawing the rest from reference TRBV9 and TRBJ1-4, the complete variable domain is DSGVTQTPKHLITATGQRVTLRCSPRSGDLSVYWYQQSLDQGLQFLIQYYNGEERAKGNILERFSAQQFPDLHSELNLSSLELGDSALYFCASSVGGRGRTNEKLFFGSGTQLSVL.

The chain uses TRBV27 and TRBJ2-3, with D perhaps TRBD2 (6 bases). Per germline, CDR1 MNHEY and CDR2 SMNVEV (reference sequence). The CDR3 length is 17 residues. V dropped 2 bases and J dropped 2 bases, with 17 bases sitting between them. This CDR3 reads CASSLRRDWGFTDTQYF. The CDR3 DNA reads as TGTGCCAGCAGTTTAAGGCGGGACTGGGGGTTCACAGATACGCAGTATTTT.

The chain employs TRBV4-2 and TRBJ2-1; unclear D gene. Germline V gene lookup returns CDR1 LGHNA and CDR2 YNFKEQ. V was clipped by 1 base and J by 0 bases, with 7 bases between them. CDR3 length equals 15 residues. The CDR3 bases are TGTGCCAGCAGCCAAGTTGGGGTCTCCTACAATGAGCAGTTCTTC. It translates to CASSQVGVSYNEQFF.

The gene calls are TRBV7-2 and TRBJ2-1; 8 nucleotides agree with TRBD2. Unmatched junction bases numbered 0, after V lost 5 bases and J lost 3 bases. The CDR3 has 13 residues. Per the germline V gene, CDR1 is SGHTA and CDR2 is FQGNSA. In nucleotides, the CDR3 is TGTGCCAGCAGCGGGACTAGCTACAATGAGCAGTTCTTC. As protein: CASSGTSYNEQFF. Supplemented by reference TRBV7-2 and TRBJ2-1, the full variable domain reads GAGVSQSPSNKVTEKGKDVELRCDPISGHTALYWYRQSLGQGLEFLIYFQGNSAPDKSGLPSDRFSAERTGGSVSTLTIQRTQQEDSAVYLCASSGTSYNEQFFGPGTRLTVL.

The chain employs TRBV30 and TRBJ2-1; D is ambiguous. V lost 7 bases, J lost 2 bases, and 12 bases lay in between. Looked up from germline, CDR1 is GTSNPN and CDR2 is SVGIG (reference sequence). The CDR3 loop spans 13 amino acids. The CDR3 DNA reads TGTGCCTATGACTTGCAGACCTACAATGAGCAGTTCTTC. Its protein product is CAYDLQTYNEQFF.